The following is a T cell receptor beta chain sequence with its context. Its antigen is undetermined. This entry is derived from a study of cytomegalovirus exposure and HLA in healthy donors. Study results and limitations: In a later analysis, TCR beta V- and J-gene trimming showed a link to a missense DCLRE1C variant. In an earlier analysis, productive rearrangement rates for most beta V segments clustered near 87% or 30%. Investigators reported 150 to 200 TCR beta chains as tied to cytomegalovirus.

PCR was performed using 60 Vbeta and 13 Jbeta primers. Sequencing used immunoSEQ multiplex PCR; TCRdb keeps in-frame clones, though not all of them. The sample carries roughly 130,000 clones, approximately 80% recorded once. V lost 3 bases to trimming and J lost 1 base, with 13 bases between them. The CDR3 sequence is 15 residues long. CDR1 is GTSNPN and CDR2 is SVGIG in the germline V gene (reference sequence). J is TRBJ1-5 and V is TRBV30; possibly TRBD1 for D (5 bases). This TCR was recovered from a woman aged 35 to 49 in good health and CMV-seronegative. Sample: PBMCs. The CDR3 DNA follows: TGTGCCTGGAGCAATGGGGGGTTGAGCAATCAGCCCCAGCATTTT. Translated: CAWSNGGLSNQPQHF.